This TCR beta chain was identified during a study of somatic mutations in cytotoxic T cells in rheumatoid arthritis. The wider study: Using a FACSAria II or Sony SH800, a portion of the V beta antibody-stained T-cell populations were flow-sorted at nearly 100% purity, and among those populations were V beta1+ cells that were then sequenced for TCRB.

A word on this clone: Its target is not known.

Authors' data handling: The authors compared patient CD8+ clones larger than 1% against published virus-specific TCRB sequences. Only a few of these clones matched. Clones were read by immunoSEQ multiplex PCR, and TCRdb kept only the in-frame ones, dropping some. That table gives V, J and clone size, and the DNA gave D and trimming. The repertoire holds under 25,000 clones, with 85% as singletons. V was clipped by 4 bases and J by 5 bases, with 12 bases between them. This CDR3 has 12 amino acids. Germline V CDR1 and CDR2: SQVTM, ANQGSEA. Notes on the study in general: Nobody knew which antigens the expanded CD8+ clones targeted.

CD4+ cells and CD8+ cells were each obtained through positive magnetic bead selection, and their purity was assessed by flow cytometry. The chain is built from TRBV29-1 and TRBJ2-7; the D gene is possibly TRBD1 (6 bases). What was sequenced was CD8+ T cells sorted from blood. The sequence came from a middle-aged woman with rheumatoid arthritis. CDR3 in DNA: TGCAGCGTTGTCGCAGGGGTCAACGAGCAGTACTTC. As protein: CSVVAGVNEQYF.